This T cell receptor beta chain originates from a study of shared clonotypes between healthy human individuals. V gave up 7 bases and J gave up 0 bases, with 18 bases separating them. Germline V gene lookup returns CDR1 MNHEY and CDR2 SMNVEV (reference sequence). The CDR3 has 16 residues. Some 30,000 T cell genomes, or about 190 ng DNA, went into the sorted-subset replicate PCRs. Only in-frame clones appear in the TCRdb table, and some are missing; sequencing was by immunoSEQ multiplex PCR. The table has around 95,000 clones, 67% seen once. All of the donors resided in Nashville, Tennessee, and each was a Caucasian adult.

This sequence was found in a man aged 25-45 years in good health. Sequencing input: memory CD8+ T cells sorted from blood. Subset given: CD45RO+ cells pooled with CCR7-negative TemRA cells. The V gene is TRBV27, the J gene TRBJ1-1; possible D gene TRBD1, 5 bases. Here the CDR3 reads CASIPIVGGLNTEAFF. CDR3 nucleotides: TGTGCCAGCATCCCGATCGTCGGGGGACTGAACACTGAAGCTTTCTTT.